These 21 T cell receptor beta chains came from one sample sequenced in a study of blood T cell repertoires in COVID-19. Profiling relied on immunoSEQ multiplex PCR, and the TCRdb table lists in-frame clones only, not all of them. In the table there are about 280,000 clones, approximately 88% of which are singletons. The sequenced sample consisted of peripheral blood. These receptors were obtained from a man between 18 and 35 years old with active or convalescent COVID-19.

The CDR3 is CASSLDVTVSFGYTF. CDR3 nucleotide sequence: TGTGCCAGCAGCTTAGATGTGACAGTTAGTTTTGGCTACACCTTC. The chain is built from TRBV7-2 and TRBJ1-2; possibly TRBD1 for D (5 bases). There are 15 residues in the CDR3. Germline V gives CDR1 SGHTA, CDR2 FQGNSA. Trimming took off 1 base at V and 7 bases at J, with 16 bases between the two ends.

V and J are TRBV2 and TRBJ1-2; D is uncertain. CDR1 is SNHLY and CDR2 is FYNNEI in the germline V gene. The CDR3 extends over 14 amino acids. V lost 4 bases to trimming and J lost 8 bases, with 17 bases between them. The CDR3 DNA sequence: TGTGCCAGCAGTGTTGAATACCCTCGGCGGGGCTACACCTTC. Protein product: CASSVEYPRRGYTF.

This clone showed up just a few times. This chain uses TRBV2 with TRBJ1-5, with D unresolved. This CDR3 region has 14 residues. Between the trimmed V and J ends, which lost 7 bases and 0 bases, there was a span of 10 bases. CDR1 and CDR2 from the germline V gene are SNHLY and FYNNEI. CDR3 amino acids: CASTPGYSNQPQHF. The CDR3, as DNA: TGTGCCAGCACCCCAGGCTATAGCAATCAGCCCCAGCATTTT.

CDR3 DNA sequence: TGCGCCAGCACCCTAGCAGGGGATAATTCACCCCTCCACTTT. This gives the protein CASTLAGDNSPLHF. The V call is TRBV10-2, the J call TRBJ1-6; possible D gene TRBD1, 6 bases. Trimming took off 7 bases at V and 5 bases at J, with 12 bases between the two ends. There are 14 residues in the CDR3. The germline gives CDR1 WSHSY, CDR2 SAAADI.

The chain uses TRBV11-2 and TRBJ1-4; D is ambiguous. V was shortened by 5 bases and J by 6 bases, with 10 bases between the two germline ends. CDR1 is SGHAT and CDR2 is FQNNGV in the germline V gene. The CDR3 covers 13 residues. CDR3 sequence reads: CASSPQADEKLFF. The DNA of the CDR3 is TGTGCCAGCAGCCCGCAGGCCGATGAAAAACTGTTTTTT.

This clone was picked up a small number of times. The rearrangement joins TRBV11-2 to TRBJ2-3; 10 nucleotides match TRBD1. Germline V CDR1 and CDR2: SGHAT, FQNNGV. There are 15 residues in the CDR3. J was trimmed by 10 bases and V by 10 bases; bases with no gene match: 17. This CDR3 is CATKAGQGTLYAQYF. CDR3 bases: TGTGCCACCAAGGCGGGACAGGGGACACTCTACGCGCAGTATTTT.

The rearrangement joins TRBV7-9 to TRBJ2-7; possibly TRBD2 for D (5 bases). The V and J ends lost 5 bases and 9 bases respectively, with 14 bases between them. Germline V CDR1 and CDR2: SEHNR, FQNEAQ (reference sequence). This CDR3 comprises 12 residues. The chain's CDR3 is CASSPLGEVQYF. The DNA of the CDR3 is TGTGCCAGCAGCCCACTAGGAGAGGTGCAGTACTTC.

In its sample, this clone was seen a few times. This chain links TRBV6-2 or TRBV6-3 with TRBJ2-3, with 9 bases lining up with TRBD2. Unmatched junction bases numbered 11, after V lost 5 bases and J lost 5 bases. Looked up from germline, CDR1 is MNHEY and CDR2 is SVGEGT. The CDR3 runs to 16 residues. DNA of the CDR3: TGTGCCAGCAGTCCCGTAGCGGGGGAGGGTGAAGATACGCAGTATTTT. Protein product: CASSPVAGEGEDTQYF.

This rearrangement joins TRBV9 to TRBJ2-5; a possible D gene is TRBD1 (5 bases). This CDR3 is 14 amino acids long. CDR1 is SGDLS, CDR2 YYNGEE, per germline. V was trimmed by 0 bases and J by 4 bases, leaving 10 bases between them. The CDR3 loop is CASSVVGQGETQYF. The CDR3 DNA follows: TGTGCCAGCAGCGTAGTCGGGCAGGGAGAGACCCAGTACTTC.

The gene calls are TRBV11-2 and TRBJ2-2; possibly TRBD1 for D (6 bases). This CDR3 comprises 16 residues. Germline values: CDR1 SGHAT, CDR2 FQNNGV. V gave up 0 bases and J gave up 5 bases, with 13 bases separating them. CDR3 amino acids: CASSLEGGRGTGELFF. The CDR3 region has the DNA TGTGCCAGCAGCTTAGAAGGGGGAAGGGGGACCGGGGAGCTGTTTTTT.

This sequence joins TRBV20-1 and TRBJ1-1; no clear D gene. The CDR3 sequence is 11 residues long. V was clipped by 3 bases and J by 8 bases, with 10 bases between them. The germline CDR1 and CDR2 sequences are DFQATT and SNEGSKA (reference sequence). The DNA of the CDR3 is TGCAGTGCTAGGGTTCAGGAAGAAGCTTTCTTT. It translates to CSARVQEEAFF.

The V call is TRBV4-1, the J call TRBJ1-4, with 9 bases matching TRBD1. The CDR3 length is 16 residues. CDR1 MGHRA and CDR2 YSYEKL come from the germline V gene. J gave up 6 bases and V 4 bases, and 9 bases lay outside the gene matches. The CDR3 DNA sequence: TGCGCCAGCAGCCGACTACAGGGGGCGGTCGATGAAAAACTGTTTTTT. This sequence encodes CASSRLQGAVDEKLFF.

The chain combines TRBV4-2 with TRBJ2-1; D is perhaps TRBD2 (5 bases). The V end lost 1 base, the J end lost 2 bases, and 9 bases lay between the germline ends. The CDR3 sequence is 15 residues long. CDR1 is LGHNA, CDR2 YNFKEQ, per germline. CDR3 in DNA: TGTGCCAGCAGCCAAGGGGTCGGGACCTACAATGAGCAGTTCTTC. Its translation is CASSQGVGTYNEQFF.

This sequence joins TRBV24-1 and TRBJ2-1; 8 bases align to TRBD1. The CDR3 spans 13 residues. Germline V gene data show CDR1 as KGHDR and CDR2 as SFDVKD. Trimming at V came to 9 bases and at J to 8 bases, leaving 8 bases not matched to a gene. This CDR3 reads CATEGAGGDEQFF. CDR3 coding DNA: TGTGCCACCGAGGGGGCAGGGGGCGATGAGCAGTTCTTC.

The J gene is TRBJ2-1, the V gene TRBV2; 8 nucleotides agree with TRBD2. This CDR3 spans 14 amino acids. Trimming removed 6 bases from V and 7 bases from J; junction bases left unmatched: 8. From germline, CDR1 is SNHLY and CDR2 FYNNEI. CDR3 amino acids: CASRRASGFNEQFF. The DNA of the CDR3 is TGTGCCAGCAGGAGGGCTAGCGGGTTTAATGAGCAGTTCTTC.

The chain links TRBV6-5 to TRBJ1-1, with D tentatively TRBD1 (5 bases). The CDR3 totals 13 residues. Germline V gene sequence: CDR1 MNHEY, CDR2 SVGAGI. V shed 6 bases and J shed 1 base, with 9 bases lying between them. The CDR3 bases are TGTGCCAGCAGATGGACACCGAACACTGAAGCTTTCTTT. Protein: CASRWTPNTEAFF.

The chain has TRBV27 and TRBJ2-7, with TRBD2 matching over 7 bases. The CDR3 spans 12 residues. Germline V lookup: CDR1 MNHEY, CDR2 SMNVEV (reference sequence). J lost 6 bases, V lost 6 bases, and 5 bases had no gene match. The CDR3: CASSRGGGEQYF. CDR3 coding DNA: TGTGCCAGCAGCCGCGGCGGGGGCGAGCAGTACTTC.

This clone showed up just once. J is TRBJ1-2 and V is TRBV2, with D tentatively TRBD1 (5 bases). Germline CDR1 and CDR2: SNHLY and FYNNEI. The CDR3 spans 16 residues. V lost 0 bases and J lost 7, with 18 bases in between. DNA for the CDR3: TGTGCCAGCAGTGAAGCCATAGTTGGGGCCGGCGCTGGCTACACCTTC. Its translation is CASSEAIVGAGAGYTF.

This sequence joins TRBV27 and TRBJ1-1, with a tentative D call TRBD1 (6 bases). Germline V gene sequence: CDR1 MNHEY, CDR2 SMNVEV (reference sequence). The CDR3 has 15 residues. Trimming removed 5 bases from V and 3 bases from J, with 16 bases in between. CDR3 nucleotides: TGTGCCAGCAGTCCCCACAGGGAGTCGGACACTGAAGCTTTCTTT. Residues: CASSPHRESDTEAFF.

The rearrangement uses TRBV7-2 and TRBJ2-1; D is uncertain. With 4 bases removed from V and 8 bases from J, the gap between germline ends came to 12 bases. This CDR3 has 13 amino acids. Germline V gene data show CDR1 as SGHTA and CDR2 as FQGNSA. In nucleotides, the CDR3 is TGTGCCAGCAGCTCAGTCCCCCCCGATGAGCAGTTCTTC. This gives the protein CASSSVPPDEQFF. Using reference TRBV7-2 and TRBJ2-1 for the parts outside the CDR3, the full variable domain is GAGVSQSPSNKVTEKGKDVELRCDPISGHTALYWYRQSLGQGLEFLIYFQGNSAPDKSGLPSDRFSAERTGGSVSTLTIQRTQQEDSAVYLCASSSVPPDEQFFGPGTRLTVL.

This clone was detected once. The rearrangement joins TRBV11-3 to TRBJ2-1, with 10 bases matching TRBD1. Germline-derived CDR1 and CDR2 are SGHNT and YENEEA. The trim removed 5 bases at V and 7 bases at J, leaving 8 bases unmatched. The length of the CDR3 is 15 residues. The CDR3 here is CASSPRTGGWNEQFF. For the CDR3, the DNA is TGTGCCAGCAGCCCCCGGACAGGGGGTTGGAATGAGCAGTTCTTC. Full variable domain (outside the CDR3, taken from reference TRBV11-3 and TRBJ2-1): EAGVVQSPRYKIIEKKQPVAFWCNPISGHNTLYWYLQNLGQGPELLIRYENEEAVDDSQLPKDRFSAERLKGVDSTLKIQPAELGDSAVYLCASSPRTGGWNEQFFGPGTRLTVL.